These 23 T cell receptor beta chains were sequenced from one sample in a study of graft-versus-host responses after intestinal transplantation. The method was immunoSEQ multiplex PCR; TCRdb's version includes in-frame clones alone and lacks a portion of them. The sample lists about 89,000 clones; approximately 94% were seen once. Their antigens remain unidentified. Sequenced here: unstimulated CD8+ T cells sorted from spleen or lymph node cells, sampled before intestinal transplant. The receptors here all came from a human donor who received an intestinal transplant.

V is TRBV19 and J is TRBJ2-1; 10 nucleotides agree with TRBD2. This CDR3 region has 18 residues. Germline V lookup: CDR1 LNHDA, CDR2 SQIVND (reference sequence). V shed 3 bases, J shed 1 base, and the junction held 9 bases outside the gene matches. The CDR3 nucleotides read TGTGCCAGTAGTATCGTACTAGCGGGGCTTGAATCCTACAATGAGCAGTTCTTC. Translating gives CASSIVLAGLESYNEQFF.

V usage is TRBV6-5 and J usage is TRBJ1-2, with D hard to call. V lost 0 bases and J lost 4, with 12 bases in between. This CDR3 spans 15 amino acids. Germline V gene sequence: CDR1 MNHEY, CDR2 SVGAGI. CDR3 amino acids: CASSYSGGASYGYTF. The CDR3 nucleotides read TGTGCCAGCAGTTACTCCGGTGGAGCTAGCTATGGCTACACCTTC.

V usage is TRBV11-3 and J usage is TRBJ2-7, with a tentative D call TRBD2 (6 bases). V shed 5 bases and J shed 3 bases, with 17 bases lying between them. Germline CDR1 and CDR2: SGHNT and YENEEA. There are 15 residues in the CDR3. The DNA of the CDR3 is TGTGCCAGCAGCCCTGCGGGGCCCACCCACTACGAGCAGTACTTC. This sequence encodes CASSPAGPTHYEQYF.

This chain joins TRBV16 and TRBJ1-2; D is possibly TRBD1 (5 bases). Per the germline V gene, CDR1 is KGHSY and CDR2 is FQNENV. V was shortened by 2 bases and J by 6 bases, with 13 bases between the two germline ends. The CDR3 loop spans 14 amino acids. CDR3 region: CASSQGREGDGYTF. CDR3 DNA sequence: TGTGCCAGCAGCCAAGGCAGGGAAGGAGATGGCTACACCTTC.

The rearrangement joins TRBV6-5 to TRBJ1-5; D uncertain. Trimming cost V 5 bases and J 9 bases, with 11 bases left between them. This CDR3 has 12 residues. The V gene's germline CDR1 is MNHEY and CDR2 SVGAGI. CDR3 DNA sequence: TGTGCCAGCAGTGACGGGGAAGGGCCCCAGCATTTT. It specifies CASSDGEGPQHF.

The chain is built from TRBV13 and TRBJ1-2; 9 bases match TRBD1. The CDR3 extends over 15 amino acids. Germline values: CDR1 PRHDT, CDR2 FYEKMQ (reference sequence). V lost 3 bases, J lost 8 bases, and 10 bases stayed unmatched. CDR3 in DNA: TGTGCCAGCAGCTTCCAAATCGGACAGGGGTCGGGCTACACCTTC. Translation gives CASSFQIGQGSGYTF. The whole variable domain, remainder taken from reference TRBV13 and TRBJ1-2, is AAGVIQSPRHLIKEKRETATLKCYPIPRHDTVYWYQQGPGQDPQFLISFYEKMQSDKGSIPDRFSAQQFSDYHSELNMSSLELGDSALYFCASSFQIGQGSGYTFGSGTRLTVV.

The chain couples TRBV27 to TRBJ2-3; 9 bases map to TRBD2. The length of the CDR3 is 16 residues. Losses at the gene ends were 5 bases for V and 4 bases for J; bases not matched to a gene: 10. Germline V gene data show CDR1 as MNHEY and CDR2 as SMNVEV (reference sequence). CDR3 bases: TGTGCCAGCAGTGGTTTTCCGGGACTAGCATCAGATACGCAGTATTTT. Its protein is CASSGFPGLASDTQYF.

This clone has more than one count but fewer than ten. The chain employs TRBV10-2 and TRBJ1-4, with a possible D match to TRBD1 (5 bases). Germline loops: CDR1 WSHSY, CDR2 SAAADI. V was trimmed by 0 bases and J by 6 bases, leaving 8 bases between them. CDR3 length equals 14 residues. The CDR3 region has the DNA TGCGCCAGCAGTGAGTCGGGGGGGGATGAAAAACTGTTTTTT. This encodes CASSESGGDEKLFF.

This chain connects TRBV6-1 to TRBJ1-1; a possible D gene is TRBD1 (6 bases). V was trimmed by 1 base and J by 5 bases, leaving 11 bases between them. Looked up from germline, CDR1 is MNHNS and CDR2 is SASEGT. The CDR3 loop spans 14 amino acids. CDR3 sequence: CASSEDRARTEAFF. CDR3 nucleotide sequence: TGTGCCAGCAGTGAAGACAGGGCTAGGACTGAAGCTTTCTTT.

V usage is TRBV10-2 and J usage is TRBJ2-7, with TRBD1 identical over 9 bases. The V gene's germline CDR1 is WSHSY and CDR2 SAAADI. V was pared by 7 bases and J by 3 bases, with 4 bases of the junction left unmatched. The CDR3 is 13 amino acids. DNA for the CDR3: TGCGCCAGCAACCCGGGACAGGGCTACGAGCAGTACTTC. Translating it yields CASNPGQGYEQYF.

V and J are TRBV30 and TRBJ2-7, with D perhaps TRBD1 (5 bases). The CDR3 loop spans 14 amino acids. Germline CDR1 GTSNPN, CDR2 SVGIG (reference sequence). Trimming stripped 0 bases from V and 4 bases from J, with 13 bases between. The CDR3 DNA reads as TGTGCCTGGAGTGTGCTTTATCAGGGATACGAGCAGTACTTC. Translated: CAWSVLYQGYEQYF.

V usage is TRBV27 and J usage is TRBJ2-2; no reliable D call. CDR3 length equals 12 residues. CDR1 and CDR2 (germline): MNHEY, SMNVEV (reference sequence). V lost 5 bases and J 2 bases, leaving 3 bases between the germline ends. CDR3 in DNA: TGTGCCAGCAGTCAAAACACCGGGGAGCTGTTTTTT. It yields the protein CASSQNTGELFF.

The CDR3 sequence: CASSLSGTGVGYTF. The DNA for the CDR3 is TGTGCCAGCAGCTTAAGTGGGACAGGGGTAGGCTACACCTTC. The chain links TRBV7-9 to TRBJ1-2; TRBD1 aligns across 10 bases. CDR3 length: 14 amino acids. The germline V gene encodes CDR1 SEHNR and CDR2 FQNEAQ (reference sequence). Losses at the gene ends were 2 bases for V and 8 bases for J; bases not matched to a gene: 5.

This chain joins TRBV10-1 and TRBJ1-1, with TRBD1 matching over 8 bases. The CDR3 runs to 12 residues. The trim removed 4 bases at V and 7 bases at J, leaving 2 bases unmatched. CDR1 WNHNN and CDR2 SYGVQD come from the germline V gene (reference sequence). CDR3 region: CASSAGGIEAFF. The DNA of the CDR3 is TGCGCCAGCAGTGCAGGGGGCATTGAAGCTTTCTTT.

The chain's CDR3 is CASSEGQGMRETQYF. DNA of the CDR3: TGTGCCAGCAGTGAAGGACAGGGGATGCGGGAGACCCAGTACTTC. The chain carries TRBV25-1 and TRBJ2-5; TRBD1 matches 9 bases. The trim removed 2 bases at V and 5 bases at J, leaving 6 bases unmatched. This CDR3 contains 15 residues. Germline V gives CDR1 MGHDK, CDR2 SYGVNS.

The V call is TRBV27, the J call TRBJ1-5; a weak D match, TRBD1 (5 bases). The germline CDR1 and CDR2 sequences are MNHEY and SMNVEV (reference sequence). There are 15 residues in the CDR3. The V end lost 5 bases, the J end lost 8 bases, and 19 bases lay between the germline ends. CDR3 DNA sequence: TGTGCCAGCAGTCTCAAAGTCCCAGGGTCGGAGCCCCAGCATTTT. It encodes CASSLKVPGSEPQHF.

The chain employs TRBV4-3 and TRBJ1-1; D is unresolved. V gave up 4 bases and J gave up 0 bases, with 18 bases separating them. Germline CDR1 reads LGHNA; CDR2 reads YSLEER. This CDR3 comprises 17 residues. CDR3 coding DNA: TGCGCCAGCAGCCCCACATCGGAGGGCTTAATGAACACTGAAGCTTTCTTT. This gives the protein CASSPTSEGLMNTEAFF.

The J gene is TRBJ1-2, the V gene TRBV10-3, with no clear D. Germline values: CDR1 ENHRY, CDR2 SYGVKD. There are 16 residues in the CDR3. Deletions cut 6 bases from V and 5 bases from J, with 22 bases between. CDR3 region: CAISAGEGLGSYGYTF. CDR3 DNA sequence: TGTGCCATCAGCGCGGGAGAGGGCCTTGGGTCTTATGGCTACACCTTC.

The rearrangement joins TRBV10-2 to TRBJ2-5; 10 bases fit TRBD2. Germline-derived CDR1 and CDR2 are WSHSY and SAAADI. The CDR3 spans 14 residues. V was pared by 8 bases and J by 4 bases, with 7 bases of the junction left unmatched. The CDR3 sequence is CASWSGGVVETQYF. CDR3 nucleotides: TGCGCCAGCTGGAGCGGGGGGGTGGTAGAGACCCAGTACTTC.

The gene calls are TRBV9 and TRBJ2-1; 11 bases are shared with TRBD2. In germline, CDR1 is SGDLS, CDR2 YYNGEE. V trimming: 4 bases; J trimming: 8 bases; junction bases outside the gene matches: 5. CDR3 length: 14 residues. Written as DNA, the CDR3 is TGTGCCAGCAGCCCTAGCGGGGGGCTCGATGAGCAGTTCTTC. Translation gives CASSPSGGLDEQFF.

The chain has TRBV6-5 and TRBJ2-7; D not certain. Germline V gives CDR1 MNHEY, CDR2 SVGAGI. The CDR3 is 12 amino acids. Between the trimmed V and J ends, which lost 7 bases and 3 bases, there was a span of 10 bases. CDR3 region: CASKSRSYEQYF. The DNA for the CDR3 is TGTGCCAGCAAAAGTAGGAGCTACGAGCAGTACTTC.

This clone has more than one count but fewer than ten. The V gene is TRBV6-6, the J gene TRBJ1-5; possibly TRBD1 for D (5 bases). Deletions cut 11 bases from V and 5 bases from J, with 7 bases between. The CDR3 loop spans 10 amino acids. Germline V gene lookup returns CDR1 MNHNY and CDR2 SVGAGI (reference sequence). The CDR3 region has the DNA TGTGCCGCGGGGGATCAGCCCCAGCATTTT. It is translated as CAAGDQPQHF.

The chain recombines TRBV30 with TRBJ1-1, with D hard to call. The germline CDR1 and CDR2 sequences are GTSNPN and SVGIG (reference sequence). V shed 3 bases and J shed 3 bases, with 5 bases lying between them. The CDR3 totals 11 residues. For the CDR3, the DNA is TGTGCCTGGAGGGAGTACACTGAAGCTTTCTTT. Translating gives CAWREYTEAFF.